Below are 32 T cell receptor beta chains sequenced from a single sample in a study of Tregs in tolerant kidney transplant recipients. Method: immunoSEQ multiplex PCR; TCRdb's copy keeps in-frame clones and lacks some. Counted here are some 70,000 clones, 85% to 90% occurring once; the ten biggest clones make up about 0.36%. The sample consisted of CD4+ T cells from blood, taken before the transplant. The receptors derive from a human donor who received a combined kidney and bone marrow transplant.

The gene calls are TRBV29-1 and TRBJ2-2, with 8 bases lining up with TRBD2. CDR3 size: 16 residues. Germline loops: CDR1 SQVTM, CDR2 ANQGSEA. J gave up 1 base and V 5 bases, and 9 bases lay outside the gene matches. Here the CDR3 DNA reads TGCAGCGTTCCTAAAGGGACTAGAGGGAACACCGGGGAGCTGTTTTTT. This gives the protein CSVPKGTRGNTGELFF.

This chain connects TRBV5-1 to TRBJ2-7, with D maybe TRBD2 (6 bases). CDR1 and CDR2 from the germline V gene are SGHRS and YFSETQ. The CDR3 extends over 15 amino acids. Trimming shortened V by 1 base and J by 3 bases, and 14 bases separated the two germline ends. CDR3 sequence reads: CASSLTGDFYYEQYF. CDR3 sequence (DNA): TGCGCCAGCAGCTTGACGGGGGATTTTTACTACGAGCAGTACTTC.

The rearrangement joins TRBV9 to TRBJ2-2, with D possibly TRBD1 on 6 matching bases. Germline V gives CDR1 SGDLS, CDR2 YYNGEE. This CDR3 has 13 amino acids. Deletions cut 0 bases from V and 10 bases from J, with 10 bases between. The DNA of the CDR3 is TGTGCCAGCAGCGTAGACAGGGACGCGGAGCTGTTTTTT. Protein sequence: CASSVDRDAELFF.

The gene calls are TRBV19 and TRBJ1-5, with D uncertain. CDR3 length: 15 residues. Trimming pared 1 base from V and 2 bases from J, leaving 9 bases between. From germline, CDR1 is LNHDA and CDR2 SQIVND (reference sequence). The CDR3 region is CASSIAAARNQPQHF. The CDR3 region has the DNA TGTGCCAGTAGTATAGCGGCGGCGCGCAATCAGCCCCAGCATTTT. Together with reference TRBV19 and TRBJ1-5, the CDR3 gives the full variable domain: DGGITQSPKYLFRKEGQNVTLSCEQNLNHDAMYWYRQDPGQGLRLIYYSQIVNDFQKGDIAEGYSVSREKKESFPLTVTSAQKNPTAFYLCASSIAAARNQPQHFGDGTRLSIL.

The chain is built from TRBV7-2 and TRBJ1-1; possibly TRBD1 for D (5 bases). The germline V and J ends were trimmed by 2 bases and 4 bases, with 17 bases remaining between them. CDR3 size: 16 residues. Germline V CDR1 and CDR2: SGHTA, FQGNSA. CDR3 protein: CASSLSQGLAVTEAFF. DNA for the CDR3: TGTGCCAGCAGCTTAAGTCAGGGCTTAGCAGTCACTGAAGCTTTCTTT. The full variable domain, with the rest looked up from reference TRBV7-2 and TRBJ1-1, is GAGVSQSPSNKVTEKGKDVELRCDPISGHTALYWYRQSLGQGLEFLIYFQGNSAPDKSGLPSDRFSAERTGGSVSTLTIQRTQQEDSAVYLCASSLSQGLAVTEAFFGQGTRLTVV.

The rearrangement links TRBV9 to TRBJ1-4, with TRBD1 matching 8 bases. This CDR3 has 15 residues. With V trimmed by 2 bases and J by 8 bases, 8 bases remained unmatched. The V gene's germline CDR1 is SGDLS and CDR2 YYNGEE. The CDR3 loop is CASSVGQGSREKLFF. The CDR3 bases are TGTGCCAGCAGCGTTGGACAGGGTTCAAGAGAAAAACTGTTTTTT.

V usage is TRBV9 and J usage is TRBJ2-3; TRBD2 matches at 14 bases. The V segment lost 1 base and the J segment 5 bases; nucleotides outside the gene matches: 6. The CDR3 totals 17 residues. Germline values: CDR1 SGDLS, CDR2 YYNGEE. CDR3 amino acids: CASSVSTSGRALDTQYF. The CDR3 region has the DNA TGTGCCAGCAGCGTATCGACTAGCGGGAGGGCCTTAGATACGCAGTATTTT.

The chain is built from TRBV30 and TRBJ1-1; a weak D match, TRBD1 (6 bases). CDR1 GTSNPN and CDR2 SVGIG come from the germline V gene (reference sequence). With 5 bases removed from V and 1 base from J, the gap between germline ends came to 11 bases. The CDR3 totals 13 residues. CDR3 sequence reads: CAWGRGGNTEAFF. DNA of the CDR3: TGTGCCTGGGGAAGGGGGGGGAACACTGAAGCTTTCTTT.

In its sample, this clone was seen a few times. The chain couples TRBV4-1 to TRBJ1-5; D unresolved. V was clipped by 3 bases and J by 2 bases, with 8 bases between them. This CDR3 comprises 14 residues. CDR1 is MGHRA, CDR2 YSYEKL, per germline. In DNA form, the CDR3 reads TGCGCCAGCAGCCAGGCAGGTGGCAATCAGCCCCAGCATTTT. It codes for CASSQAGGNQPQHF.

The gene calls are TRBV30 and TRBJ2-2; 13 nucleotides match TRBD2. This CDR3 spans 15 amino acids. Germline CDR1 GTSNPN, CDR2 SVGIG (reference sequence). Losses at the gene ends were 3 bases for V and 5 bases for J; bases not matched to a gene: 3. DNA of the CDR3: TGTGCCTGGAGACTAGCGGGAGGGAGGACCGGGGAGCTGTTTTTT. Protein product: CAWRLAGGRTGELFF. Full variable domain (remainder filled in from reference TRBV30 and TRBJ2-2): SQTIHQWPATLVQPVGSPLSLECTVEGTSNPNLYWYRQAAGRGLQLLFYSVGIGQISSEVPQNLSASRPQDRQFILSSKKLLLSDSGFYLCAWRLAGGRTGELFFGEGSRLTVL.

The V call is TRBV6-4, the J call TRBJ1-2; weak D call: TRBD1 (6 bases). The CDR3 runs 15 residues. V was pared by 2 bases and J by 4 bases, with 14 bases between. The germline CDR1 and CDR2 sequences are MRHNA and SNTAGT. The CDR3 DNA follows: TGTGCCAGCAGTGACCAACCCGGACAGATCTATGGCTACACCTTC. Amino acid sequence: CASSDQPGQIYGYTF.

The chain employs TRBV7-2 and TRBJ2-7; 7 nucleotides line up with TRBD2. J was trimmed by 1 base and V by 5 bases; bases with no gene match: 14. The CDR3 spans 17 residues. The germline gives CDR1 SGHTA, CDR2 FQGNSA. CDR3 in DNA: TGTGCCAGCAGCCGACCTTCTGTGGGACTACCTTCCTACGAGCAGTACTTC. It encodes CASSRPSVGLPSYEQYF.

This chain joins TRBV5-1 and TRBJ1-4, with D hard to call. V was pared by 0 bases and J by 2 bases, with 11 bases between. The CDR3 extends over 16 amino acids. Germline CDR1 is SGHRS and CDR2 is YFSETQ. For the CDR3, the DNA is TGCGCCAGCAGCTTGGAGGGCGGGGTTACTAATGAAAAACTGTTTTTT. Residues: CASSLEGGVTNEKLFF.

The rearrangement links TRBV5-1 to TRBJ2-1; D perhaps matches TRBD1 (6 bases). Germline CDR1 SGHRS, CDR2 YFSETQ. The CDR3 has 16 amino acids. The V end was cut by 2 bases, the J end by 4 bases, with 16 bases between. The CDR3 spells CASSLQGGPNYNEQFF. CDR3 in DNA: TGCGCCAGCAGCTTACAGGGCGGGCCGAATTACAATGAGCAGTTCTTC. The variable domain in full, with the rest retrieved from reference TRBV5-1 and TRBJ2-1, is KAGVTQTPRYLIKTRGQQVTLSCSPISGHRSVSWYQQTPGQGLQFLFEYFSETQRNKGNFPGRFSGRQFSNSRSEMNVSTLELGDSALYLCASSLQGGPNYNEQFFGPGTRLTVL.

This rearrangement joins TRBV11-2 to TRBJ2-7; TRBD1 matches 8 bases. CDR3 size: 13 residues. Germline-derived CDR1 and CDR2 are SGHAT and FQNNGV. V lost 6 bases to trimming and J lost 1 base; unmatched junction nucleotides: 2. DNA of the CDR3: TGTGCCAGCAGGGGACAGGAATCCTACGAGCAGTACTTC. It encodes CASRGQESYEQYF.

The chain joins TRBV25-1 to TRBJ2-5; 8 nucleotides agree with TRBD2. V dropped 8 bases and J dropped 4; count of bases not matched to a gene: 6. The CDR3 has 13 residues. Germline CDR1 MGHDK, CDR2 SYGVNS. The DNA of the CDR3 is TGTGCCAGCTCTCGGGAGGGCCCAGAGACCCAGTACTTC. Translated: CASSREGPETQYF.

The chain couples TRBV19 to TRBJ2-5, with TRBD2 as a possible D gene (6 bases). Germline CDR1 is LNHDA and CDR2 is SQIVND (reference sequence). The V gene lost 5 bases and the J gene lost 4 bases, with 14 bases spanning the gap. CDR3 length equals 14 residues. In nucleotides, the CDR3 is TGTGCCAGTAGTTCCTCGGGACTCCCAGAGACCCAGTACTTC. This sequence encodes CASSSSGLPETQYF.

This sequence joins TRBV27 and TRBJ2-1, with D uncertain. V was clipped by 3 bases and J by 5 bases, with 14 bases between them. The germline CDR1 and CDR2 sequences are MNHEY and SMNVEV (reference sequence). This CDR3 has 15 amino acids. The CDR3 region is CASSFALRGDNEQFF. The CDR3 DNA is TGTGCCAGCAGTTTTGCTCTACGAGGAGACAATGAGCAGTTCTTC.

This clone came up a few times. The V gene is TRBV7-9, the J gene TRBJ2-7, with a weak D call TRBD1 (6 bases). Looked up from germline, CDR1 is SEHNR and CDR2 is FQNEAQ (reference sequence). V was clipped by 8 bases and J by 2 bases, with 16 bases between them. CDR3 length: 14 residues. CDR3 sequence reads: CASGISQGPYEQYF. In nucleotides, the CDR3 is TGTGCCAGCGGGATTTCCCAGGGGCCCTACGAGCAGTACTTC.

The V and J genes are TRBV29-1 and TRBJ2-7; TRBD2 matches 11 bases. V shed 5 bases and J 7 bases; nucleotides not matched to a gene: 16. This CDR3 region has 16 residues. CDR1 and CDR2 (germline): SQVTM, ANQGSEA. The CDR3 region is CSVRSLLAGELGEQYF. The CDR3 coding sequence is TGCAGCGTTCGCTCGTTACTAGCGGGAGAATTGGGGGAGCAGTACTTC.

The chain couples TRBV7-3 to TRBJ2-3, with 8 bases that match TRBD2. Trimming removed 5 bases from V and 0 bases from J; junction bases left unmatched: 1. This CDR3 contains 14 residues. From germline, CDR1 is SGHTA and CDR2 FQGTGA. In DNA, the CDR3 is TGTGCCAGCAGCCGCGGGGGGAGCACAGATACGCAGTATTTT. Translated: CASSRGGSTDTQYF.

This sequence joins TRBV15 and TRBJ2-5, with 7 bases identical to TRBD2. This CDR3 region has 16 residues. J gave up 4 bases and V 2 bases, and 10 bases lay outside the gene matches. Germline V CDR1 and CDR2: LNHNV, YYDKDF (reference sequence). CDR3 nucleotides: TGTGCCACCAGCAGAACTAAAGGGAGGGGAGCAGAGACCCAGTACTTC. Its protein product is CATSRTKGRGAETQYF.

The V gene is TRBV29-1, the J gene TRBJ1-1; 8 bases are a match to TRBD1. The CDR3 totals 14 residues. Germline V lookup: CDR1 SQVTM, CDR2 ANQGSEA. Unmatched junction bases numbered 8, after V lost 7 bases and J lost 1 base. The CDR3 DNA follows: TGCAGCGGACAGGGGATCAAGGGGAACACTGAAGCTTTCTTT. Encoded protein: CSGQGIKGNTEAFF.

V and J are TRBV2 and TRBJ1-1, with D possibly being TRBD1 (5 bases). Germline CDR1 SNHLY, CDR2 FYNNEI. This CDR3 is 17 amino acids long. V was cut by 0 bases and J by 0 bases, with 14 bases left in between. CDR3 amino acids: CASSEARTRLMNTEAFF. The CDR3 coding sequence is TGTGCCAGCAGTGAAGCCAGGACACGGTTAATGAACACTGAAGCTTTCTTT.

The chain couples TRBV9 to TRBJ2-7, with 7 positions matching TRBD1. In germline, CDR1 is SGDLS, CDR2 YYNGEE. The CDR3 consists of 14 residues. The junction had 7 bases not matched to a gene; V was cut back by 4 bases and J by 3 bases. The CDR3 region is CASSKGTVDYEQYF. DNA of the CDR3: TGTGCCAGCAGCAAAGGGACAGTCGACTACGAGCAGTACTTC.

In the case of this clone: Germline and junction disagree at one end, which may indicate a read error. This chain joins TRBV7-7 and TRBJ2-5, with 12 positions matching TRBD1. Germline CDR1 and CDR2: SSHAT and FNYEAQ (reference sequence). This CDR3 region has 15 residues. CDR3: CASSLGQGAHETQYF. Here the CDR3 DNA reads TGTGCTAGCAGCTTGGGACAGGGGGCTCACGAGACCCAGTACTTC.

Here the CDR3 DNA reads TGTGCCAGCAGCTCCGGGACTAGCGGGAGGGAATCCTACGAGCAGTACTTC. Residues: CASSSGTSGRESYEQYF. V and J are TRBV5-4 and TRBJ2-7; 16 positions match TRBD2. The J segment lost 1 base and the V segment lost 3 bases, leaving 4 bases of the junction unmatched. The CDR3 spans 17 residues. CDR1 and CDR2 (germline): SGHNT, YYREEE (reference sequence). The variable domain in full, completed from reference TRBV5-4 and TRBJ2-7, reads ETGVTQSPTHLIKTRGQQVTLRCSSQSGHNTVSWYQQALGQGPQFIFQYYREEENGRGNFPPRFSGLQFPNYSSELNVNALELDDSALYLCASSSGTSGRESYEQYFGPGTRLTVT.

This chain joins TRBV29-1 and TRBJ2-7; 7 bases align to TRBD1. Per germline, CDR1 SQVTM and CDR2 ANQGSEA. This CDR3 region has 13 residues. V shed 4 bases and J 2 bases; nucleotides not matched to a gene: 5. In DNA, the CDR3 is TGCAGCGTTGGACAGGGTATCCCCTACGAGCAGTACTTC. Translation gives CSVGQGIPYEQYF.

The rearrangement uses TRBV4-2 and TRBJ2-7, with D possibly matching TRBD1 (6 bases). V was trimmed by 2 bases and J by 5 bases, leaving 16 bases between them. The length of the CDR3 is 15 residues. CDR1 and CDR2 (germline): LGHNA, YNFKEQ. The CDR3 sequence is CASSQWTVQGHEQYF. The DNA of the CDR3 is TGTGCCAGCAGCCAATGGACAGTCCAAGGGCACGAGCAGTACTTC.

About this clone: The DNA is omitted, as the CDR3 cannot be located on it reliably, and the CDR3 follows TCRdb's listing. The chain combines TRBV30 with TRBJ1-2; the D call of TRBD1 is as the table states it, not checked on the DNA. Germline V gene lookup returns CDR1 GTSNPN and CDR2 SVGIG (reference sequence). The CDR3 is made up of 11 amino acids, end residues included. The CDR3 spells CAWSVGQGNTF.

Only one count was recorded for this clone. V usage is TRBV30 and J usage is TRBJ2-6, with 7 bases identical to TRBD1. Germline V CDR1 and CDR2: GTSNPN, SVGIG (reference sequence). The CDR3 sequence is 19 residues long. The ends lost 1 base at V and 0 bases at J; junction bases unmatched: 12. The CDR3 spells CAWSEPGQFYSSGANVLTF. DNA of the CDR3: TGTGCCTGGAGTGAACCGGGACAGTTTTACTCCTCTGGGGCCAACGTCCTGACTTTC.

The chain joins TRBV7-9 to TRBJ2-1; D may be TRBD2 (5 bases). The CDR3 loop spans 16 amino acids. The germline CDR1 and CDR2 sequences are SEHNR and FQNEAQ (reference sequence). Trimming stripped 3 bases from V and 0 bases from J, with 12 bases between. CDR3 bases: TGTGCCAGCAGCTTCGGAGGAGTACTCTCCTACAATGAGCAGTTCTTC. Residues: CASSFGGVLSYNEQFF. Complete variable domain (other parts from reference TRBV7-9 and TRBJ2-1): DTGVSQNPRHKITKRGQNVTFRCDPISEHNRLYWYRQTLGQGPEFLTYFQNEAQLEKSRLLSDRFSAERPKGSFSTLEIQRTEQGDSAMYLCASSFGGVLSYNEQFFGPGTRLTVL.